The rows below give T cell receptor beta chains drawn from one sample of a study of blood T cell repertoires in COVID-19. Clones were sequenced by immunoSEQ multiplex PCR, and TCRdb holds only the in-frame ones, with some missing. The repertoire holds about 83,000 clones, with around 90% as singletons. The sample consisted of peripheral blood. The receptor source for this set is a woman between 45 and 65 years old with active or convalescent COVID-19. CDR3s include the opening cysteine and the closing phenylalanine or tryptophan. Fields, in order: J gene, D gene, V gene, clone size, CDR3 protein, CDR3 DNA. The D gene is left open where the match is weak. Rows may omit the clone size; those that give it use once, few, many or a size class.

TRBJ2-3,TRBD1,TRBV7-2,NA,CASGWQGQGTDTQYF,TGTGCCAGCGGCTGGCAGGGACAGGGAACAGATACGCAGTATTTT
TRBJ2-3,NA,TRBV28,NA,CASSSPGGADTQYF,TGTGCCAGCAGTTCCCCGGGGGGCGCAGATACGCAGTATTTT
TRBJ2-3,TRBD2,TRBV5-4,once,CASSPTSGGGPDTQYF,TGTGCCAGCAGCCCGACTAGCGGGGGGGGTCCAGATACGCAGTATTTT
TRBJ1-3,NA,TRBV7-8,NA,CASSLDAGQGNTIYF,TGTGCCAGCAGCTTAGATGCGGGGCAGGGAAACACCATATATTTT
TRBJ1-1,TRBD1,TRBV12-3/TRBV12-4,few,CASTVGQADAFF,TGTGCCAGCACCGTGGGACAGGCGGACGCTTTCTTT
TRBJ2-1,TRBD2,TRBV9,NA,CASSVGGGGFNNEQFF,TGTGCCAGCAGCGTAGGTGGCGGGGGATTTAACAATGAGCAGTTCTTC
TRBJ1-2,NA,TRBV19,NA,CASSIGANYGYTF,TGTGCCAGTAGTATAGGAGCTAACTATGGCTACACCTTC
TRBJ1-2,NA,TRBV19,NA,CASSTAIANYGYTF,TGTGCCAGTAGTACAGCGATAGCTAACTATGGCTACACCTTC
TRBJ1-3,TRBD1,TRBV4-3,NA,CASSQSGQGTRNTIYF,TGCGCCAGCAGCCAATCGGGACAGGGGACAAGAAACACCATATATTTT
TRBJ1-2,NA,TRBV19,NA,CASSSRQASNYGYTF,TGTGCCAGTAGTAGTCGTCAGGCCTCTAACTATGGCTACACCTTC
TRBJ1-3,TRBD1,TRBV7-9,NA,CASSGTGRNSGNTIYF,TGTGCCAGCAGCGGGACAGGCCGCAACTCTGGAAACACCATATATTTT
TRBJ1-1,TRBD1,TRBV19,NA,CASSIGQGVATEAFF,TGTGCCAGTAGTATTGGCCAGGGGGTGGCCACTGAAGCTTTCTTT
TRBJ2-7,NA,TRBV2,NA,CASSRVLTLYEQYF,TGTGCCAGCAGCCGGGTCCTGACTCTCTACGAGCAGTACTTC
TRBJ2-3,TRBD2,TRBV6-5,NA,CASSYGGGSTDTQYF,TGTGCCAGCAGTTACGGCGGGGGGAGCACAGATACGCAGTATTTT
TRBJ2-3,TRBD2,TRBV10-3,NA,CAGWGGSTDTQYF,TGTGCCGGCTGGGGAGGGAGCACAGATACGCAGTATTTT
TRBJ1-3,NA,TRBV23-1,NA,CASSQFVPRKGDRRGNTIYF,TGCGCCAGCAGTCAATTTGTTCCCAGGAAAGGAGACAGGCGTGGAAACACCATATATTTT
TRBJ1-2,NA,TRBV7-8,once,CASSLGLGDYGYTF,TGTGCCAGCAGCTTAGGTTTAGGAGACTATGGCTACACCTTC
TRBJ1-2,NA,TRBV4-1,NA,CASSQVQGANYGYTF,TGCGCCAGCAGCCAAGTCCAAGGAGCTAACTATGGCTACACCTTC
TRBJ1-5,TRBD1,TRBV30,NA,CAWSEQGPGSQPQHF,TGTGCCTGGAGTGAACAGGGGCCTGGGAGTCAGCCCCAGCATTTT
TRBJ1-5,TRBD1,TRBV18,NA,CASSPFQGAGQPQHF,TGTGCCAGCTCACCCTTCCAGGGGGCGGGTCAGCCCCAGCATTTT
TRBJ2-7,TRBD2,TRBV6-6,NA,CASSLAPGTSRNEQYF,TGTGCCAGCAGTTTGGCCCCCGGGACTAGCCGAAACGAGCAGTACTTC
TRBJ1-2,TRBD1,TRBV6-6,few,CASSSGQGDFAGYTF,TGTGCCAGCAGTTCCGGACAGGGGGATTTTGCTGGCTACACCTTC
TRBJ2-2,TRBD1,TRBV9,NA,CASSVEAGGKGNTGELFF,TGTGCCAGCAGCGTAGAAGCAGGGGGTAAGGGGAACACCGGGGAGCTGTTTTTT
TRBJ1-4,NA,TRBV19,once,CASRPFTGTNEKLFF,TGTGCCAGTAGACCATTCACCGGAACTAATGAAAAACTGTTTTTT
TRBJ1-6,TRBD1,TRBV5-4,NA,CASSLKQGVASPLHF,TGTGCCAGCAGCTTGAAACAGGGGGTAGCTTCACCCCTCCACTTT
TRBJ1-1,NA,TRBV20-1,NA,CSASHQEAFF,TGCAGTGCTAGTCATCAGGAAGCTTTCTTT
TRBJ2-1,NA,TRBV19,NA,CASSIGQKMNEQFF,TGTGCCAGTAGTATCGGACAGAAAATGAATGAGCAGTTCTTC
TRBJ2-4,NA,TRBV30,NA,CAWSPGDSINIQYF,TGTGCCTGGAGTCCCGGGGATAGCATAAACATTCAGTACTTC
TRBJ2-1,NA,TRBV10-3,NA,CAISDPTSSGEQFF,TGTGCCATCAGTGATCCCACTAGCTCCGGTGAGCAGTTCTTC
TRBJ2-1,TRBD1,TRBV5-4,NA,CASRKTGVSSYNEQFF,TGTGCCAGCAGAAAGACAGGGGTCAGCTCCTACAATGAGCAGTTCTTC
TRBJ1-4,NA,TRBV5-4,NA,CASSLGGDNEKLFF,TGTGCCAGCAGCCTTGGGGGGGATAATGAAAAACTGTTTTTT
TRBJ1-2,TRBD1,TRBV7-2,NA,CASSRRDRAGKGYTF,TGTGCCAGCAGCCGCCGTGACAGGGCTGGAAAAGGCTACACCTTC
TRBJ2-1,TRBD2,TRBV3-1/TRBV3-2,NA,CASRHGTSGGEQFF,TGTGCCAGCAGACACGGGACTAGCGGGGGGGAGCAGTTCTTC
TRBJ1-5,NA,TRBV9,NA,CASSPYDKAYSNQPQHF,TGTGCCAGCAGCCCATACGACAAAGCTTATAGCAATCAGCCCCAGCATTTT
TRBJ1-3,TRBD1,TRBV6-5,NA,CASRKGTDSGNTIYF,TGTGCCAGCAGGAAGGGGACAGACTCTGGAAACACCATATATTTT
TRBJ2-5,TRBD2,TRBV2,NA,CASKTGTSEKETQYF,TGTGCCAGCAAAACCGGGACTAGCGAGAAAGAGACCCAGTACTTC
TRBJ1-4,NA,TRBV5-4,NA,CASSSPGTLNEKLFF,TGTGCCAGCAGCTCGCCGGGGACATTGAATGAAAAACTGTTTTTT
TRBJ2-3,TRBD2,TRBV4-3,NA,CASSQDLGGGGFSTDTQYF,TGCGCCAGCAGCCAAGATCTGGGGGGCGGGGGGTTCTCCACAGATACGCAGTATTTT
TRBJ1-1,NA,TRBV6-4,NA,CASSAAGDTEAFF,TGTGCCAGCAGTGCCGCCGGGGACACTGAAGCTTTCTTT
TRBJ1-5,TRBD1,TRBV7-2,NA,CASSWGQGGNQPQHF,TGTGCCAGCAGCTGGGGACAGGGGGGCAATCAGCCCCAGCATTTT
TRBJ2-3,TRBD2,TRBV7-3,NA,CASRVGGGTDTQYF,TGTGCCAGCCGGGTCGGCGGGGGGACAGATACGCAGTATTTT
TRBJ2-7,TRBD1,TRBV13,NA,CASSFGTASYEQYF,TGTGCCAGCAGCTTCGGGACAGCATCCTACGAGCAGTACTTC
TRBJ2-5,NA,TRBV7-7,NA,CASSLVPREETQYF,TGTGCCAGCAGCTTAGTCCCCAGGGAAGAGACCCAGTACTTC
TRBJ2-2,NA,TRBV13,NA,CASSLNGANTGELFF,TGTGCCAGCAGTCTTAACGGGGCGAACACCGGGGAGCTGTTTTTT
TRBJ1-2,NA,TRBV9,NA,CASMSGRGGYTF,TGTGCCAGCATGAGTGGGAGGGGTGGCTACACCTTC
TRBJ2-3,TRBD1,TRBV5-5,NA,CASSSRDRGRLTDTQYF,TGTGCCAGCAGCTCCCGGGACAGGGGCCGCCTCACAGATACGCAGTATTTT
TRBJ2-1,TRBD1,TRBV9,once,CASSASGTGYYNEQFF,TGTGCCAGCAGCGCCTCCGGGACAGGGTATTACAATGAGCAGTTCTTC
TRBJ2-5,NA,TRBV5-8,once,CASSLSYWETQYF,TGTGCCAGCAGCTTGTCCTACTGGGAGACCCAGTACTTC
TRBJ2-6,NA,TRBV29-1,once,CSVSGFAGANVLTF,TGCAGCGTCTCAGGGTTTGCTGGGGCCAACGTCCTGACTTTC
TRBJ1-1,NA,TRBV14,NA,CASSQNLGGSEAFF,TGTGCCAGCAGCCAAAACCTGGGGGGGTCTGAAGCTTTCTTT
TRBJ1-1,NA,TRBV2,NA,CAGVGGTEFFTEAFF,TGTGCCGGGGTTGGGGGGACGGAGTTTTTCACTGAAGCTTTCTTT
TRBJ1-3,TRBD1,TRBV27,many,CASSLLTGGRYF,TGTGCCAGCAGTTTACTGACAGGGGGAAGGTATTTT
TRBJ2-1,TRBD2,TRBV6-5,once,CASSYLLAGGQNEQFF,TGTGCCAGCAGTTATTTACTAGCGGGGGGGCAGAATGAGCAGTTCTTC
TRBJ2-2,TRBD1,TRBV5-8,NA,CASSSDRGRTGELFF,TGTGCCAGCAGCTCAGACAGGGGGAGAACCGGGGAGCTGTTTTTT
TRBJ1-2,NA,TRBV5-5,NA,CASSLSPSGGGYTF,TGTGCCAGCAGCTTGTCCCCATCGGGGGGTGGCTACACCTTC
TRBJ2-1,NA,TRBV6-5,NA,CASSYFRQAPHNEQFF,TGTGCCAGCAGTTACTTCCGACAGGCCCCTCACAATGAGCAGTTCTTC
TRBJ2-1,TRBD2,TRBV29-1,NA,CSARTSGGSNEQFF,TGCAGCGCCCGGACTAGCGGGGGGAGCAATGAGCAGTTCTTC